The TCR beta chain described here comes from a study of T cells in localized non-small cell lung cancer. Generated by immunoSEQ multiplex PCR, the TCRdb table keeps only in-frame clones and is missing some. This sample has approximately 2,800 clones, with 32% found just once. This clone was counted a few times. Germline V gene data show CDR1 as MNHGY and CDR2 as SAAAGT. The V end was cut by 2 bases, the J end by 0 bases, with 10 bases between. There are 15 residues in the CDR3. This clonotype originated in a female donor older than 55 with stage II squamous cell lung carcinoma. The source was lung tumor tissue, collected before any cancer treatment. V gene TRBV6-8 combines with J gene TRBJ1-1; D not resolved. CDR3 sequence (DNA): TGTGCCAGCAGTTACGGTGGAGACATGAACACTGAAGCTTTCTTT. The encoded protein is CASSYGGDMNTEAFF.